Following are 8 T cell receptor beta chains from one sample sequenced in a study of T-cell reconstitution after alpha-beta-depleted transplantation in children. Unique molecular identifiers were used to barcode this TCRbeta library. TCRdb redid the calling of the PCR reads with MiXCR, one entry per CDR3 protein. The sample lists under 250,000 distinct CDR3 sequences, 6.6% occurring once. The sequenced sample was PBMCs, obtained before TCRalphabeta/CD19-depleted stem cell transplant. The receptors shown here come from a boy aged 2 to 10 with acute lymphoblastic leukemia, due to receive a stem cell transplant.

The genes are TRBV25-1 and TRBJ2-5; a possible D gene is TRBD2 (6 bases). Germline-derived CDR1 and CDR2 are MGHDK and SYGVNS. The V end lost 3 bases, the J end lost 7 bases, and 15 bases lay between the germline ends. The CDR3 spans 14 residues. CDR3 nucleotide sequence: TGTGCCAGCAGTGAGTTCAGACTGGGGGGGACCCAGTACTTC. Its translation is CASSEFRLGGTQYF. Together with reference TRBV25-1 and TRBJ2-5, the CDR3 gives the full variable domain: EADIYQTPRYLVIGTGKKITLECSQTMGHDKMYWYQQDPGMELHLIHYSYGVNSTEKGDLSSESTVSRIRTEHFPLTLESARPSHTSQYLCASSEFRLGGTQYFGPGTRLLVL.

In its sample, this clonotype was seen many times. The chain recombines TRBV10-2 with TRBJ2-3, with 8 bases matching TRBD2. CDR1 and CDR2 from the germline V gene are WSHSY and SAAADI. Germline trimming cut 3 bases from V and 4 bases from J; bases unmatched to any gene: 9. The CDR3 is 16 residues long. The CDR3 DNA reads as TGCGCCAGCAGTGACCGGATGGGACTAGGGGCAGATACGCAGTATTTT. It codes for CASSDRMGLGADTQYF.

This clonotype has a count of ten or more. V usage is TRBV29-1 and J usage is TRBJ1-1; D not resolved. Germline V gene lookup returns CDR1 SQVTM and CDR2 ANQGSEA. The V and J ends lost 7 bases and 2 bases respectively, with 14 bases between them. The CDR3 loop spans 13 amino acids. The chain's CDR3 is CSARPNGNTEAFF. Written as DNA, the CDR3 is TGCAGCGCGAGGCCGAATGGTAACACTGAAGCTTTCTTT.

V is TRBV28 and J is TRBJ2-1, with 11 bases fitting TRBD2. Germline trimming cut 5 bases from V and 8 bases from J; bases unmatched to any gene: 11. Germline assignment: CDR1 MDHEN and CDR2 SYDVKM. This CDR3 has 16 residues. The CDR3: CASSPTSGTLTDEQFF. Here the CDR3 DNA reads TGTGCCAGCAGTCCGACTAGCGGGACCCTTACGGATGAGCAGTTCTTC.

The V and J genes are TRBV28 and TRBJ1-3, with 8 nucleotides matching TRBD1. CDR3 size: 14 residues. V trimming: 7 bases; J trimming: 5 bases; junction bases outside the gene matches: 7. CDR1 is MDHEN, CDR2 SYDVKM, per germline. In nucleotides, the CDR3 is TGTGCCAGCACTTTCACAGGGGGAAGAAACACCATATATTTT. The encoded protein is CASTFTGGRNTIYF. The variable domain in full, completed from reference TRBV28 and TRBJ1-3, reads DVKVTQSSRYLVKRTGEKVFLECVQDMDHENMFWYRQDPGLGLRLIYFSYDVKMKEKGDIPEGYSVSREKKERFSLILESASTNQTSMYLCASTFTGGRNTIYFGEGSWLTVV.

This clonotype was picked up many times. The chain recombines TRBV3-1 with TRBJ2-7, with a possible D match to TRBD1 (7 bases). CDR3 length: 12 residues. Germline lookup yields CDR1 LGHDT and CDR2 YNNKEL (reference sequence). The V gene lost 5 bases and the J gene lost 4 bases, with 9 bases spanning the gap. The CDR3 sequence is CASSAGQYEQYF. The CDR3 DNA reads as TGTGCCAGCAGCGCGGGACAGTACGAGCAGTACTTC.

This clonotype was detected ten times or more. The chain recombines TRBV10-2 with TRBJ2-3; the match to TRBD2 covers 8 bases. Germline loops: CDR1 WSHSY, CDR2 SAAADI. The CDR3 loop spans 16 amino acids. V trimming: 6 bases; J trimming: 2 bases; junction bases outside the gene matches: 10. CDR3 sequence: CASSGDLSGATDTQYF. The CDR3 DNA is TGCGCCAGCAGCGGGGACCTTAGCGGGGCCACAGATACGCAGTATTTT.

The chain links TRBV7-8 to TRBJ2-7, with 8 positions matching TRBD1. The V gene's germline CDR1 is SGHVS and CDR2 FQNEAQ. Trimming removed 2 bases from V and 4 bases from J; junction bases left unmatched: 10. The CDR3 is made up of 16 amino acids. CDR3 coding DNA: TGTGCCAGCAGCTTAACCCCAGACAGGGGAGGTTACGAGCAGTACTTC. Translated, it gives CASSLTPDRGGYEQYF.